This T cell receptor beta chain was sequenced in a study of metastatic and nonmetastatic thyroid tumors. Overall study findings and caveats: According to reports, the diversity of TCR beta was significantly higher in malignant thyroid tumors than in benign nodules, and this held in both blood and tumor samples.

This clone was found a few times. Its antigen is not identified. A junction end diverges from the germline sequence, so it may reflect a read error. The authors' processing: It was from CDR3 differences across clinicopathological groups that a distant-metastasis classifier for papillary thyroid cancer was built. TCRdb reanalyzed the PCR reads via MiXCR. What appears here as the V and J calls and clone size reflects TCRdb's work, not the paper's. The repertoire holds roughly 25,000 clones, with roughly 24% as singletons. Among the patients, none had received any treatment before thyroid surgery. The TCR originated in a male donor with papillary thyroid cancer or a benign thyroid nodule (not recorded which). Some clones in this sample may be carry-over from other donors' samples. The sample consisted of blood.

CDR3 residues: CASSPDRDYGYTF. DNA for the CDR3: TGTGCCAGCAGCCCTGACAGGGACTATGGCTATACCTTC. The gene calls are TRBV6-1 and TRBJ1-2; 7 positions agree with TRBD1. The CDR3 totals 13 residues. Germline V CDR1 and CDR2: MNHNS, SASEGT.